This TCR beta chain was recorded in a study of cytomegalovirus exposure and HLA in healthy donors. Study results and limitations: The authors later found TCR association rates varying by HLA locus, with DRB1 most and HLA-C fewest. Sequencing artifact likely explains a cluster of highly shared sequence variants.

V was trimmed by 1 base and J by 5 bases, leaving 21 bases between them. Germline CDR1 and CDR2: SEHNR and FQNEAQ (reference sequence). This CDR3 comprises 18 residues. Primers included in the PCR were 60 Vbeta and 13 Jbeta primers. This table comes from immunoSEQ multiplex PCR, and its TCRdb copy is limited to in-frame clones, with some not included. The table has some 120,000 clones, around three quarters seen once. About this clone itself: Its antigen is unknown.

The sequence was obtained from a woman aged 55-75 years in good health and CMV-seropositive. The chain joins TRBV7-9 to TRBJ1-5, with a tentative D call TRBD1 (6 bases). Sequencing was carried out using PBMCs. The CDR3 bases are TGTGCCAGCAGCTTAGGGGCTAGGACAGAGAGGGTCGATCAGCCCCAGCATTTT. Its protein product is CASSLGARTERVDQPQHF.